The 14 T cell receptor beta chains below all came from one sample that was sequenced in a study of blood T cell repertoires in COVID-19. The data were produced by immunoSEQ multiplex PCR, yet TCRdb's version contains in-frame clones alone and is incomplete. The repertoire holds 250,000 to 350,000 clones, 80% to 90% seen once, with more than 0.75% in the top ten. The sample comprised peripheral blood. The receptor source for this set is a man under 40 with acute or convalescent COVID-19.

V and J are TRBV5-1 and TRBJ1-4, with D possibly matching TRBD1 (5 bases). The CDR3 loop spans 16 amino acids. From germline, CDR1 is SGHRS and CDR2 YFSETQ. Between the trimmed V and J ends, which lost 0 bases and 5 bases, there was a span of 14 bases. The CDR3 DNA sequence: TGCGCCAGCAGCTTGGCTTTCGGGGGTTTAAATGAAAAACTGTTTTTT. It translates to CASSLAFGGLNEKLFF.

The chain couples TRBV30 to TRBJ1-6, with a tentative D call TRBD1 (5 bases). CDR1 and CDR2 from the germline V gene are GTSNPN and SVGIG (reference sequence). The CDR3 extends over 14 amino acids. V lost 0 bases, J lost 8 bases, and 11 bases lay in between. The CDR3 sequence is CAWSVTGGYSPLHF. Here the CDR3 DNA reads TGTGCCTGGAGTGTAACGGGGGGATATTCACCCCTCCACTTT.

The sample holds one count of this clone. This chain links TRBV19 with TRBJ2-1; 7 bases agree with TRBD2. The CDR3 spans 14 residues. The J segment lost 4 bases and the V segment lost 7 bases, leaving 7 bases of the junction unmatched. Germline V gene lookup returns CDR1 LNHDA and CDR2 SQIVND (reference sequence). The CDR3 bases are TGTGCCAGTAAGAGGAAGGGAGGGTACAATGAGCAGTTCTTC. This encodes CASKRKGGYNEQFF.

The rearrangement links TRBV23-1 to TRBJ1-4, with D possibly matching TRBD1 (5 bases). TRBV23-1 is marked as an open reading frame, function uncertain. Trimming pared 4 bases from V and 0 bases from J, leaving 15 bases between. The CDR3 loop spans 17 amino acids. CDR3 protein: CASSLGQTAATNEKLFF. The DNA for the CDR3 is TGCGCCAGCAGTCTCGGGCAGACAGCTGCAACTAATGAAAAACTGTTTTTT.

This clone showed up just a few times. The chain is built from TRBV5-1 and TRBJ1-1, with D possibly TRBD1 on 6 matching bases. The CDR3 sequence is 16 residues long. With 1 base removed from V and 3 bases from J, the gap between germline ends came to 16 bases. Per germline, CDR1 SGHRS and CDR2 YFSETQ. The CDR3 DNA reads TGCGCCAGCAGCTTGCGTCCGGGGGGCAAGGACACTGAAGCTTTCTTT. Translated: CASSLRPGGKDTEAFF.

This clone occurred once. The CDR3 coding sequence is TGTGCCAGCAGCTTAGTGGGTGGCGGGGGAAGCTCCTACGAGCAGTACTTC. Its protein is CASSLVGGGGSSYEQYF. The chain recombines TRBV7-2 with TRBJ2-7, with TRBD2 matching 7 bases. CDR3 size: 17 residues. Unmatched junction bases numbered 9, after V lost 1 base and J lost 0 bases. Per germline, CDR1 SGHTA and CDR2 FQGNSA.

The V call is TRBV28, the J call TRBJ2-5, with 8 bases fitting TRBD1. J was trimmed by 5 bases and V by 7 bases; bases with no gene match: 9. This CDR3 has 14 residues. CDR1 and CDR2 (germline): MDHEN, SYDVKM. Written as DNA, the CDR3 is TGTGCCAGCACGGACCCAGGGGGCTACGAGACCCAGTACTTC. The encoded protein is CASTDPGGYETQYF.

The chain employs TRBV9 and TRBJ1-1; weak D call: TRBD1 (6 bases). The germline V gene has CDR1 SGDLS and CDR2 YYNGEE. Trimming took 0 bases from V and 4 from J, leaving 13 bases between them. This CDR3 region has 15 residues. The DNA of the CDR3 is TGTGCCAGCAGCGTAGCTAGCGGGACACTCACTGAAGCTTTCTTT. Translation: CASSVASGTLTEAFF. Looking up the rest from reference TRBV9 and TRBJ1-1 gives the full variable domain: DSGVTQTPKHLITATGQRVTLRCSPRSGDLSVYWYQQSLDQGLQFLIQYYNGEERAKGNILERFSAQQFPDLHSELNLSSLELGDSALYFCASSVASGTLTEAFFGQGTRLTVV.

The gene calls are TRBV6-4 and TRBJ1-5; D is undetermined. V lost 5 bases and J lost 5, with 16 bases in between. The CDR3 covers 15 residues. CDR1 is MRHNA, CDR2 SNTAGT, per germline. CDR3 nucleotide sequence: TGTGCCAGCAGTCCGAGAGGCTATCCTCATCAGCCCCAGCATTTT. Translated, it gives CASSPRGYPHQPQHF.

J is TRBJ1-2 and V is TRBV30; D remains unclear. The CDR3 sequence is 12 residues long. Germline CDR1 and CDR2: GTSNPN and SVGIG (reference sequence). Trimming removed 2 bases at V and 4 bases at J, with 8 bases between. Here the CDR3 DNA reads TGTGCCTGGAGTCCTGACACCTATGGCTACACCTTC. Translating it yields CAWSPDTYGYTF.

The V gene is TRBV12-5, the J gene TRBJ1-4, with 8 bases that match TRBD1. The CDR3 has 17 residues. Germline loops: CDR1 LGHNT, CDR2 FRNRAP. Trimming cost V 5 bases and J 6 bases; bases outside gene matches: 14. The CDR3 sequence is CASGLWSAAGGHEKLFF. Here the CDR3 DNA reads TGTGCTAGTGGTCTATGGTCGGCGGCAGGGGGCCATGAAAAACTGTTTTTT.

A note on this clone: A junction end diverges from the germline sequence, so it may reflect a read error. The rearrangement uses TRBV11-2 and TRBJ1-2; D is undetermined. The V gene's germline CDR1 is SGHAT and CDR2 FQNNGV. CDR3 length: 13 residues. In DNA form, the CDR3 reads TGTGCCAGCAGCCCCCAGGTTGACTATGGCCACACCTTC. Translated, it gives CASSPQVDYGHTF.

This clone was picked up one time. The rearrangement links TRBV3-1 (or the pseudogene TRBV3-2) to TRBJ1-1; D gene uncertain. The CDR3 contains 13 residues. CDR1 is LGHDT and CDR2 is YNNKEL in the germline V gene (reference sequence). V dropped 2 bases and J dropped 6 bases, with 10 bases sitting between them. The CDR3 protein is CASSQSYRAEAFF. The CDR3 region has the DNA TGTGCCAGCAGCCAATCATATCGCGCTGAAGCTTTCTTT.

The gene calls are TRBV7-6 and TRBJ2-7; 10 nucleotides match TRBD1. The V gene end was trimmed by 0 bases and the J gene end by 5 bases; junction bases not matched to a gene: 4. The CDR3 covers 15 residues. The germline V gene has CDR1 SGHVS and CDR2 FNYEAQ. In DNA, the CDR3 is TGTGCCAGCAGCTTAGCGAGGACAGGGGGGGACGAGCAGTACTTC. Its translation: CASSLARTGGDEQYF.